A single T cell receptor beta chain is shown here with its context. Its antigen is as yet unknown. Libraries were prepared by immunoSEQ multiplex PCR; TCRdb keeps only in-frame clonotypes and omits some of them. The data show about 680,000 clones, more than 70% seen once. This specimen belongs to a study of Ad26.COV2.S vaccination and SARS-CoV-2 variants. Study findings and constraints: Reported findings describe substantial breadth in spike-specific CD8+ and CD4+ T cell responses following vaccination. Vaccinees and placebo recipients showed similar non-spike TCR breadth.

The V gene lost 5 bases and the J gene lost 8 bases, with 9 bases spanning the gap. This CDR3 region has 11 residues. Germline V gene sequence: CDR1 SEHNR, CDR2 FQNEAQ (reference sequence). Treatment: around 19 received Ad26.COV2.S at low or high dose, single or two shots; roughly five received placebo; per-sample allocation not given. Specimens were obtained on day 63 following the first vaccine or placebo injection. The chain joins TRBV7-9 to TRBJ1-1, with a tentative D call TRBD1 (5 bases). This clonotype was obtained from a person between 18 and 59 years old who received the Ad26.COV2.S COVID-19 vaccine or a placebo. Here the sequenced sample was peripheral blood, taken in a trial of Ad26.COV2.S vaccine versus placebo. The CDR3 reads CASSPEGEAFF. The DNA for the CDR3 is TGTGCCAGCAGCCCCGAGGGGGAAGCTTTCTTT.